These 13 T cell receptor beta chains originate from one sample sequenced in a study of CD8 T cells in Susac syndrome. The RNA input was about 0.5 to 1 ug, and it was reverse transcribed with random hexamers. TCRdb processed the immunoSEQ multiplex PCR reads anew with MiXCR; each CDR3 protein has one entry. The data contain some 160,000 distinct CDR3 sequences, around 95% of them seen just once; the ten biggest clones take up 0.15% to 0.2%. Sequencing was performed on CD8+ T cells from PBMCs. The origin of the receptors is a human donor with multiple sclerosis.

This chain links TRBV28 with TRBJ2-1; no clear D gene. Trimming took 5 bases from V and 0 from J, leaving 11 bases between them. CDR1 and CDR2 from the germline V gene are MDHEN and SYDVKM. This CDR3 has 15 amino acids. The CDR3 is CASSTLLNSYNEQFF. CDR3 bases: TGTGCCAGCAGTACCCTCCTTAACTCCTACAATGAGCAGTTCTTC.

The chain recombines TRBV29-1 with TRBJ2-1; TRBD1 matches at 8 bases. Germline lookup yields CDR1 SQVTM and CDR2 ANQGSEA. The trim removed 7 bases at V and 2 bases at J, leaving 4 bases unmatched. This CDR3 is 13 amino acids long. The CDR3 nucleotides are TGCAGCGCCTACAGGGGGACCTACAATGAGCAGTTCTTC. It is translated as CSAYRGTYNEQFF.

This chain connects TRBV6-6 to TRBJ1-2, with TRBD1 matching 11 bases. V gave up 4 bases and J gave up 7 bases; unmatched junction bases: 5. CDR1 is MNHNY, CDR2 SVGAGI, per germline (reference sequence). CDR3 length: 14 amino acids. Here the CDR3 DNA reads TGTGCCAGCAGTTCCGGACAGGGGGCCGTTGGCTACACCTTC. This sequence encodes CASSSGQGAVGYTF.

The chain employs TRBV2 and TRBJ2-7; no reliable D call. The CDR3 is made up of 14 amino acids. V was cut by 1 base and J by 3 bases, with 10 bases left in between. Per germline, CDR1 SNHLY and CDR2 FYNNEI. Written as DNA, the CDR3 is TGTGCCAGCAGTGAAGGTGGGCAGAACTACGAGCAGTACTTC. Translation gives CASSEGGQNYEQYF.

This sequence joins TRBV28 and TRBJ2-1; TRBD2 might be the D (6 bases). V lost 2 bases, J lost 7 bases, and 9 bases lay in between. This CDR3 has 13 amino acids. CDR1 and CDR2 (germline): MDHEN, SYDVKM. The DNA of the CDR3 is TGTGCCAGCAGTTTACGGGAGTGGAATGAGCAGTTCTTC. Protein: CASSLREWNEQFF.

V is TRBV5-1 and J is TRBJ2-7, with D perhaps given as TRBD1 or TRBD2 (7 bases each). Trimming took 3 bases from V and 0 from J, leaving 25 bases between them. Germline CDR1 SGHRS, CDR2 YFSETQ. This CDR3 comprises 19 residues. The CDR3, as DNA: TGCGCCAGCAGCTCCCGGGGAGGGGGCTGGGCTATGAGCTCCTACGAGCAGTACTTC. Amino acids: CASSSRGGGWAMSSYEQYF.

The rearrangement links TRBV4-2 to TRBJ2-5, with D possibly being TRBD1 (6 bases). This CDR3 contains 15 residues. Germline lookup yields CDR1 LGHNA and CDR2 YNFKEQ. V was trimmed by 2 bases and J by 4 bases, leaving 14 bases between them. CDR3 region: CASSQNPGQIETQYF. For the CDR3, the DNA is TGTGCCAGCAGCCAAAATCCTGGACAGATAGAGACCCAGTACTTC.

The chain uses TRBV29-1 and TRBJ2-1; 8 bases align to TRBD1. V lost 5 bases, J lost 5 bases, and 5 bases stayed unmatched. The length of the CDR3 is 13 residues. Germline V lookup: CDR1 SQVTM, CDR2 ANQGSEA. Here the CDR3 reads CSVLTGVDNEQFF. The CDR3 bases are TGCAGCGTTTTGACAGGGGTGGACAATGAGCAGTTCTTC.

J is TRBJ2-3 and V is TRBV18; no firm D call. Germline V gene sequence: CDR1 KGHSH, CDR2 LQKENI. V lost 3 bases, J lost 2 bases, and 6 bases lay in between. The CDR3 covers 13 residues. The CDR3 DNA sequence: TGTGCCAGCTCACCGGGCACCACAGATACGCAGTATTTT. Protein product: CASSPGTTDTQYF.

The rearrangement joins TRBV15 to TRBJ2-7; the D is unclear. This CDR3 is 14 amino acids long. Germline-derived CDR1 and CDR2 are LNHNV and YYDKDF (reference sequence). Trimming removed 3 bases from V and 1 base from J, with 10 bases in between. The chain's CDR3 is CATSSLGSSYEQYF. The CDR3, as DNA: TGTGCCACCAGCAGCCTGGGTTCTTCCTACGAGCAGTACTTC.

The V gene is TRBV4-1, the J gene TRBJ1-1; maybe TRBD1 (5 bases). Trimming removed 1 base at V and 5 bases at J, with 8 bases between. The CDR3 loop spans 13 amino acids. Germline CDR1 is MGHRA and CDR2 is YSYEKL. The CDR3 sequence: CASSQGKGTEAFF. CDR3 bases: TGCGCCAGCAGCCAAGGGAAGGGGACTGAAGCTTTCTTT.

V gene TRBV7-9 combines with J gene TRBJ2-7; D ambiguous. The V end was cut by 5 bases, the J end by 0 bases, with 8 bases between. Germline V gene data show CDR1 as SEHNR and CDR2 as FQNEAQ (reference sequence). This CDR3 spans 13 amino acids. The CDR3 loop reads CASSRPLSYEQYF. DNA for the CDR3: TGTGCCAGCAGCCGCCCTCTCTCCTACGAGCAGTACTTC. Together with reference TRBV7-9 and TRBJ2-7, the CDR3 gives the full variable domain: DTGVSQNPRHKITKRGQNVTFRCDPISEHNRLYWYRQTLGQGPEFLTYFQNEAQLEKSRLLSDRFSAERPKGSFSTLEIQRTEQGDSAMYLCASSRPLSYEQYFGPGTRLTVT.

The chain links TRBV4-1 to TRBJ1-5; possible D gene TRBD1, 5 bases. This CDR3 region has 15 residues. Germline CDR1 and CDR2: MGHRA and YSYEKL. The V end lost 8 bases, the J end lost 1 base, and 15 bases lay between the germline ends. The CDR3 sequence is CASRGEPGSNQPQHF. The DNA of the CDR3 is TGCGCCAGCCGGGGGGAGCCTGGGAGCAATCAGCCCCAGCATTTT.